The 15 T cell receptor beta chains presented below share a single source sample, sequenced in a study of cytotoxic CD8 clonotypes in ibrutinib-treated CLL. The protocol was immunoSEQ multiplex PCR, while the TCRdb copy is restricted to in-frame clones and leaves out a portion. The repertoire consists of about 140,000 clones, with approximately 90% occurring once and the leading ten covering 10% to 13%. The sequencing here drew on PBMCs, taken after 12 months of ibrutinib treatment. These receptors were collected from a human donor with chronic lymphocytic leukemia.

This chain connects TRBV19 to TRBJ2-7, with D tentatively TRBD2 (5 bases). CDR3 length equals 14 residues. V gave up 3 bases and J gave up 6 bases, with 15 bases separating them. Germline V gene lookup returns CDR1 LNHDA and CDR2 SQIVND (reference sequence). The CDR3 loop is CASSIVGAASEQYF. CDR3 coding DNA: TGTGCCAGTAGTATCGTGGGAGCGGCGTCCGAGCAGTACTTC.

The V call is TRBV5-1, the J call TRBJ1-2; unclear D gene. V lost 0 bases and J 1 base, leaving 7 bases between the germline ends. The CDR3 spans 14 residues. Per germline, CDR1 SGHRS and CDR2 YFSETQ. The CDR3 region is CASSLDTNNYGYTF. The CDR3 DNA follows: TGCGCCAGCAGCTTGGACACAAATAACTATGGCTACACCTTC.

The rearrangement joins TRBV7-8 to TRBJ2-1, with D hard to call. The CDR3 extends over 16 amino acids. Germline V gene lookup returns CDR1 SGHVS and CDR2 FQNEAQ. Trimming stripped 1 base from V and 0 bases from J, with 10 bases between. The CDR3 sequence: CASSLEWTLSYNEQFF. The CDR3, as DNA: TGTGCCAGCAGCTTAGAATGGACCCTCTCCTACAATGAGCAGTTCTTC.

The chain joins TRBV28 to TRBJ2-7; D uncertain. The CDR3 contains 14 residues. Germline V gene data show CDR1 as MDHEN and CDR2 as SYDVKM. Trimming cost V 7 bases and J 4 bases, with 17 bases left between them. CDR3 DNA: TGTGCCAGCACCACCGCGATGGCCGGGTACGAGCAGTACTTC. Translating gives CASTTAMAGYEQYF.

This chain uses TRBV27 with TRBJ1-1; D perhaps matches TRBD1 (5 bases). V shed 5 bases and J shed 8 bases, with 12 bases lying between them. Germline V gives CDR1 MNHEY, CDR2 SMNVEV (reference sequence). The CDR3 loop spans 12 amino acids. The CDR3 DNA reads TGTGCCAGCAGTCAAAGCGGGGGAGAAGCTTTCTTT. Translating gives CASSQSGGEAFF.

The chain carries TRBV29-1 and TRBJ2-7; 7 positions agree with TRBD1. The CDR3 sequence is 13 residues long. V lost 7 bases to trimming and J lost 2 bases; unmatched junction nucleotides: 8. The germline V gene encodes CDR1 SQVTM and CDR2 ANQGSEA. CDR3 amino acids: CSGGDRVTYEQYF. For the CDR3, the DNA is TGCAGCGGGGGAGACAGGGTTACCTACGAGCAGTACTTC.

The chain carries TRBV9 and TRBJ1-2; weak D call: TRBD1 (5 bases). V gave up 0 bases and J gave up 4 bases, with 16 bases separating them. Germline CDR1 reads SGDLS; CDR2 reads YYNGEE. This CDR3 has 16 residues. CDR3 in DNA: TGTGCCAGCAGCGTAGAATCCCAGGGAAAGAGCTATGGCTACACCTTC. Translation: CASSVESQGKSYGYTF.

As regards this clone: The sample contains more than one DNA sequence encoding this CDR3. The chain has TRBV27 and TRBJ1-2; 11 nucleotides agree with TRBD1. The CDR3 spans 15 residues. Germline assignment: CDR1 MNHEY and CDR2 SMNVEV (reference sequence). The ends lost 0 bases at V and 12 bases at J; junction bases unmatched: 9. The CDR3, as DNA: TGTGCCAGCAGTTTATCGCCCTCGGGACAGGGGGAACACACCTTC. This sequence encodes CASSLSPSGQGEHTF.

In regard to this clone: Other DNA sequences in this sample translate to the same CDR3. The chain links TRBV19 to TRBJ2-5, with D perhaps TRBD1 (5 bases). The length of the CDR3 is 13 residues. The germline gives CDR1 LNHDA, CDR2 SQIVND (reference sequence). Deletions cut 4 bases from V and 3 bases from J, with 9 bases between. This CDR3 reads CASSTDREETQYF. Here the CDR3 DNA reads TGTGCCAGTAGTACAGACAGAGAAGAGACCCAGTACTTC.

The CDR3 spells CASSEGGSMDEQFF. The CDR3 nucleotides are TGTGCCAGCAGTGAAGGTGGCTCGATGGATGAGCAGTTCTTC. The genes are TRBV2 and TRBJ2-1; no definite D call. Trimming left V 1 base short and J 8 bases short, with 12 bases between. Germline V gene sequence: CDR1 SNHLY, CDR2 FYNNEI. The CDR3 sequence is 14 residues long.

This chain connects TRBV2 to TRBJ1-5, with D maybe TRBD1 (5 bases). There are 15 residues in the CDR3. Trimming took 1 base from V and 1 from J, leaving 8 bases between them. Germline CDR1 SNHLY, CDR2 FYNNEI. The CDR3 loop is CASSEGQTSNQPQHF. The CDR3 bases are TGTGCCAGCAGTGAAGGACAGACAAGCAATCAGCCCCAGCATTTT.

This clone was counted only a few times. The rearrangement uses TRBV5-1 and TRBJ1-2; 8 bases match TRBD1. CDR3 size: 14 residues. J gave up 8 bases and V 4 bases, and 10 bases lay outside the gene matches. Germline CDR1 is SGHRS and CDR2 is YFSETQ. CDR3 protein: CASSIQGAQEGYTF. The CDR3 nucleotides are TGCGCCAGCAGCATCCAGGGGGCGCAGGAGGGCTACACCTTC.

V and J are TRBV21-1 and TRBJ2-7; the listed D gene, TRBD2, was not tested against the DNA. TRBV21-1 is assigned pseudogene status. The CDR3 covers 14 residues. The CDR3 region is CASRSMGLSYEQYF. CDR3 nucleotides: TGTGCCAGCAGATCGATGGGACTTTCCTACGAGCAGTACTTC.

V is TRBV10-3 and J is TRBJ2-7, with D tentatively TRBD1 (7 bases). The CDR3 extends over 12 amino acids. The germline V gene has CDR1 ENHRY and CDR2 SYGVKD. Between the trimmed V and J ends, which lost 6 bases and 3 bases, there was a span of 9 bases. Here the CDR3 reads CAIRRDSYEQYF. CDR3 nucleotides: TGTGCCATCAGGCGGGACAGCTACGAGCAGTACTTC.

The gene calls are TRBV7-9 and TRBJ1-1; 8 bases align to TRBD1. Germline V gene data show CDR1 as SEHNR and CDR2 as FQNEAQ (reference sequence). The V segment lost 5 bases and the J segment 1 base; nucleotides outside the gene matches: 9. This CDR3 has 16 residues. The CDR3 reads CASSVPGQESNTEAFF. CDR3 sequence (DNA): TGTGCCAGCAGCGTACCGGGACAGGAGTCGAACACTGAAGCTTTCTTT.